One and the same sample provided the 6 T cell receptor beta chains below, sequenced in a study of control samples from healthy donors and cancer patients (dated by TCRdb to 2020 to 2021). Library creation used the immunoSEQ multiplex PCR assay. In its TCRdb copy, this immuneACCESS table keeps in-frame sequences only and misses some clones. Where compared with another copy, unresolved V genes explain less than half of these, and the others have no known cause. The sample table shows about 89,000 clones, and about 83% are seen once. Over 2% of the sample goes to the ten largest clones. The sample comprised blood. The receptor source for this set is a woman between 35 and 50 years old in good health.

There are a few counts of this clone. DNA of the CDR3: TGTGCCAGCAGCGCCCTAGAAAGAGAGCAGTTCTTC. This codes for CASSALEREQFF. V and J are TRBV7-2 and TRBJ2-1; D gene unclear. The CDR3 has 12 amino acids. Deletions cut 5 bases from V and 10 bases from J, with 12 bases between. The germline V gene encodes CDR1 SGHTA and CDR2 FQGNSA.

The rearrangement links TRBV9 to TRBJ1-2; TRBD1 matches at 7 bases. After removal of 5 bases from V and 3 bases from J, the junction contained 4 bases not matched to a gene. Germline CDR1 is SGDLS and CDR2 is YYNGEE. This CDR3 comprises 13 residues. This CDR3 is CASRDDRDYGYTF. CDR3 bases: TGTGCCAGCAGGGACGACAGGGACTATGGCTACACCTTC.

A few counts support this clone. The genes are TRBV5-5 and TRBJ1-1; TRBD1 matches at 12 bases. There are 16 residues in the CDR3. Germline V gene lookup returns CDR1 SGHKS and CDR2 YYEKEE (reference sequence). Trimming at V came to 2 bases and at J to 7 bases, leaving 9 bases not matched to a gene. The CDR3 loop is CASSFRVGQGAGEAFF. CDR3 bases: TGTGCCAGCAGCTTCAGGGTGGGACAGGGGGCAGGTGAAGCTTTCTTT.

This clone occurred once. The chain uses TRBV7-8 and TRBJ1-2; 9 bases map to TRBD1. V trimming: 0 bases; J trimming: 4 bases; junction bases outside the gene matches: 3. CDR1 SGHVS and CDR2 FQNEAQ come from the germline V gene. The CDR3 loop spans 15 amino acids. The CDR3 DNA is TGTGCCAGCAGCTTAGCGGACAGGGGTCCCTATGGCTACACCTTC. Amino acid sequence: CASSLADRGPYGYTF.

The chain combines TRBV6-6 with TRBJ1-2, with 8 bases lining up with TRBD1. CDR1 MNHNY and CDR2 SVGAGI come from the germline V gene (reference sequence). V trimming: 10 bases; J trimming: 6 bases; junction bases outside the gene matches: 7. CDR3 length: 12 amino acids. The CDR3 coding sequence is TGTGCCATCACGGACAGGGAGCATGGCTACACCTTC. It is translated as CAITDREHGYTF.

DNA for the CDR3: TGTGCCAGCAGCCCCACTCGGGGTAGGGAGCAGTACTTC. It specifies CASSPTRGREQYF. This chain joins TRBV27 and TRBJ2-7; D possibly corresponds to TRBD2 (5 bases). CDR3 length: 13 amino acids. Germline CDR1 MNHEY, CDR2 SMNVEV (reference sequence). Trimming removed 6 bases from V and 7 bases from J, with 16 bases in between.